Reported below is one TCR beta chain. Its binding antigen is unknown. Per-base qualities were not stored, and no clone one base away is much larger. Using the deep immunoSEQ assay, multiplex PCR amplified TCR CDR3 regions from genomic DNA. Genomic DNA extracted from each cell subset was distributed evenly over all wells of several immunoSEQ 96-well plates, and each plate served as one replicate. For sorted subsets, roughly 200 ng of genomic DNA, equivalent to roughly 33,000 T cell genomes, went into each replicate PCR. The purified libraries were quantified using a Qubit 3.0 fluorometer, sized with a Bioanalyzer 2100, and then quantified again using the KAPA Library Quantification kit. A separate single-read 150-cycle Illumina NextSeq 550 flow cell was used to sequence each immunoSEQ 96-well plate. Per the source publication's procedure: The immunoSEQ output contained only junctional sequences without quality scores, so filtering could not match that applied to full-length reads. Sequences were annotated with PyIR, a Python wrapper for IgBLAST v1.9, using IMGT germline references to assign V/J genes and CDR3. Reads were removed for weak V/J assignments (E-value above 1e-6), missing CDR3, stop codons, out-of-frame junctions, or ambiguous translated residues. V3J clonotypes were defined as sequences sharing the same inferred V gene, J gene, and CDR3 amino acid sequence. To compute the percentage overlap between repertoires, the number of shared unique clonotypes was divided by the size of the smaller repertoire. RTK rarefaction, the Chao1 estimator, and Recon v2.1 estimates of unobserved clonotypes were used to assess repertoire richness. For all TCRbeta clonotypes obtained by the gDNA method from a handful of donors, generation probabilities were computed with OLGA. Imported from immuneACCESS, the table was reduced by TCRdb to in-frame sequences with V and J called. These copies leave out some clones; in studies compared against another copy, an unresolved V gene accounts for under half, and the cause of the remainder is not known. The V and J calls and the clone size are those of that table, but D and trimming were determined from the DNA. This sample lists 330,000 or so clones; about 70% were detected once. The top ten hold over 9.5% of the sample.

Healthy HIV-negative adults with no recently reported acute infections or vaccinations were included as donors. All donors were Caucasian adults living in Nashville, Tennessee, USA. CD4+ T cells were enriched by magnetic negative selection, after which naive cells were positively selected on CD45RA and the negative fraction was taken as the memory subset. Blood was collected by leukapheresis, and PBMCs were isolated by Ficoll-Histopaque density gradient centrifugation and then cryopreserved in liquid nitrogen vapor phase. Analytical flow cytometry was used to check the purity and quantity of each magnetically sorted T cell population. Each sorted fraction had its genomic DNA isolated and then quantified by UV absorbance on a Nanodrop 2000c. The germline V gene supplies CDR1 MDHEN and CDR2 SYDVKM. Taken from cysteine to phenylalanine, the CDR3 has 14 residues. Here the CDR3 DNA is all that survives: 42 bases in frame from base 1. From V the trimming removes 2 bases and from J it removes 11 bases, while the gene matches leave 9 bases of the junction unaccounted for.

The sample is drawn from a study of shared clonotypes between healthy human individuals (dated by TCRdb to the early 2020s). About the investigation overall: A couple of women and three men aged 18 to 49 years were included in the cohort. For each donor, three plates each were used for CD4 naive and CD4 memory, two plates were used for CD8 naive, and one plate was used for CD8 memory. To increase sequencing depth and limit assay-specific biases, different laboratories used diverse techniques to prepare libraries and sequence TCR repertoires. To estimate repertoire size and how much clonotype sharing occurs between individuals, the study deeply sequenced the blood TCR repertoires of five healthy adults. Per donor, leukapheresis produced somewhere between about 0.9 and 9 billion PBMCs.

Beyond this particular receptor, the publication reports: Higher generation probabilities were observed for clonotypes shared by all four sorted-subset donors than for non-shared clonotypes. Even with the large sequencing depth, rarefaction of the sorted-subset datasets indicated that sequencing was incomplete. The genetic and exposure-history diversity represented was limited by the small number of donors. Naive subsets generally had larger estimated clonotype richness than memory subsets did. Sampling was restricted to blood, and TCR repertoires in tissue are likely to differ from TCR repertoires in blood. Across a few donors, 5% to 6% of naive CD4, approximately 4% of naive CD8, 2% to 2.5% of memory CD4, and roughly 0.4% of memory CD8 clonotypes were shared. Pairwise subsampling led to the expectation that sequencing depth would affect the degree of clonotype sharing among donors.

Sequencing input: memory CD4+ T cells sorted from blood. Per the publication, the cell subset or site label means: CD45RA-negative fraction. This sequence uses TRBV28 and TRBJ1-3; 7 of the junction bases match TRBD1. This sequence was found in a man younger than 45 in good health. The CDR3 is CASSLHGQVRAIYF. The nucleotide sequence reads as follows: TGTGCCAGCAGTTTACACGGACAGGTCAGGGCCATATATTTT. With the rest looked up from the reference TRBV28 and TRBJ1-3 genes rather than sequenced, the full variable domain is DVKVTQSSRYLVKRTGEKVFLECVQDMDHENMFWYRQDPGLGLRLIYFSYDVKMKEKGDIPEGYSVSREKKERFSLILESASTNQTSMYLCASSLHGQVRAIYFGEGSWLTVV.